This T cell receptor beta chain was observed in a study of a mutant IDH1 vaccine in newly diagnosed glioma. At the level of the study: With temozolomide cycles, or 4-6 weeks after radiotherapy alone, vaccination was started.

This CDR3 spans 17 amino acids. V was pared by 2 bases and J by 1 base, with 5 bases of the junction left unmatched. In germline, CDR1 is LGHNA, CDR2 YSLEER. The time point here: week 35, safety follow-up. A single vaccine dose contained 300 ug of mutant IDH1 20-mer peptide, and topical imiquimod was used with it. Vaccinations, eight in total, occurred in weeks 1, 3, 5, 7, 11, 15, 19, 23. General observations from the study: Whatever changes occurred in top peripheral T cell clonotypes seemed unrelated to pseudoprogression. Vaccine-induced immune responses were detected in roughly 93% of patients.

The method was immunoSEQ multiplex PCR; TCRdb's version includes in-frame clones alone and lacks a portion of them. The data show 73,000 or so clones, roughly 80% seen once. Worth noting for this clone: Its antigen is as yet unknown.

The chain uses TRBV4-3 and TRBJ2-3; 11 bases align to TRBD2. The sample here was PBMCs, taken from a glioma patient whose treatment included an IDH1 peptide vaccine. The receptor's source is a man aged 18 to 35 with glioma. The CDR3 spells CASSQSPGLAGTDTQYF. The CDR3 nucleotides are TGCGCCAGCAGCCAATCCCCGGGACTAGCGGGCACAGATACGCAGTATTTT.